This passage covers 22 T cell receptor beta chains from one sample sequenced in a study of blood T cells in healthy people across ages. Primed by a sample-barcoded 5' primer and a J-beta primer mix, a second PCR proceeded for about 7 to 11 cycles. TCRdb fed the 5' RACE reads into MiXCR, producing one record per CDR3 protein. This sample has 700,000 to 800,000 distinct CDR3 sequences, with approximately 39% found just once. The sample taken for sequencing was blood. The receptors shown here come from a woman aged 55-69 years in good health.

With regard to this clonotype: At one end the junction does not follow the germline gene, possibly because of a read error. This rearrangement joins TRBV18 to TRBJ2-1, with 8 positions matching TRBD2. Germline V gene lookup returns CDR1 KGHSH and CDR2 LQKENI. This CDR3 region has 16 residues. The DNA for the CDR3 is TGTGCCAGCCCACCTCCGGGCGGGGGGCATTACAATGAGCAGTTCTTC. Its translation: CASPPPGGGHYNEQFF.

This chain connects TRBV3-1 to TRBJ2-1, with a possible D match to TRBD2 (5 bases). The germline CDR1 and CDR2 sequences are LGHDT and YNNKEL (reference sequence). This CDR3 region has 14 residues. Trimming removed 5 bases at V and 8 bases at J, with 16 bases between. CDR3: CASSTDTGVDEQFF. CDR3 sequence (DNA): TGTGCCAGCAGCACAGATACCGGGGTAGATGAGCAGTTCTTC.

As concerns this clonotype: Germline is not matched at one junction end, which may reflect a read error. CDR3 amino acids: CASSSLGQGAGGCTF. In nucleotides, the CDR3 is TGTGCCAGCAGTTCACTAGGACAGGGGGCTGGTGGCTGCACCTTC. The J gene is TRBJ1-2, the V gene TRBV28; 11 nucleotides agree with TRBD1. CDR1 and CDR2 (germline): MDHEN, SYDVKM. The CDR3 spans 15 residues.

The table lists this clonotype with a few counts. The CDR3 loop is CASSLGAGGNTDTQYF. Here the CDR3 DNA reads TGTGCCAGCAGCTTAGGGGCAGGGGGTAACACAGATACGCAGTATTTT. The chain has TRBV7-2 and TRBJ2-3, with 7 bases identical to TRBD1. This CDR3 comprises 16 residues. The trim removed 1 base at V and 2 bases at J, leaving 6 bases unmatched. CDR1 SGHTA and CDR2 FQGNSA come from the germline V gene.

This clonotype was detected only a few times. The chain employs TRBV7-2 and TRBJ1-5, with D hard to call. Germline V gene data show CDR1 as SGHTA and CDR2 as FQGNSA. Trimming took 5 bases from V and 4 from J, leaving 6 bases between them. The CDR3 loop spans 12 amino acids. DNA of the CDR3: TGTGCCAGCAGCATACAGAATCAGCCCCAGCATTTT. Encoded protein: CASSIQNQPQHF.

Only a few counts were recorded for this clonotype. This chain connects TRBV28 to TRBJ2-5; possibly TRBD1 or TRBD2 for D (5 bases each). The CDR3 loop spans 14 amino acids. Deletions cut 4 bases from V and 5 bases from J, with 14 bases between. The germline gives CDR1 MDHEN, CDR2 SYDVKM. The CDR3 region is CASSWGRVAETQYF. As DNA, the CDR3 is TGTGCCAGCAGTTGGGGACGAGTCGCTGAGACCCAGTACTTC. Full variable domain (remainder filled in from reference TRBV28 and TRBJ2-5): DVKVTQSSRYLVKRTGEKVFLECVQDMDHENMFWYRQDPGLGLRLIYFSYDVKMKEKGDIPEGYSVSREKKERFSLILESASTNQTSMYLCASSWGRVAETQYFGPGTRLLVL.

This clonotype was observed a few times. V and J are TRBV6-2 or TRBV6-3 and TRBJ2-2; 7 bases map to TRBD1. The CDR3 has 18 residues. After removal of 5 bases from V and 1 base from J, the junction contained 13 bases not matched to a gene. Per the germline V gene, CDR1 is MNHEY and CDR2 is SVGEGT. The CDR3 DNA follows: TGTGCCAGCAGTAACCCGGGACAGCTTGTCCAGAACACCGGGGAGCTGTTTTTT. Protein product: CASSNPGQLVQNTGELFF.

This clonotype occurred once. One junction end does not reproduce the germline sequence, and a read error may be involved. The chain links TRBV6-6 to TRBJ1-3, with D possibly matching TRBD1 (6 bases). Germline loops: CDR1 MNHNY, CDR2 SVGAGI (reference sequence). CDR3 length: 13 residues. Written as DNA, the CDR3 is TGTGCCAGCAGGGGGGGGCTTGGAAGCACCATATATTTT. Amino acids: CASRGGLGSTIYF.

This clonotype was found once. The V call is TRBV29-1, the J call TRBJ2-3; D not certain. Trimming removed 4 bases from V and 2 bases from J, with 13 bases in between. The CDR3 loop spans 14 amino acids. Germline-derived CDR1 and CDR2 are SQVTM and ANQGSEA. The CDR3, as DNA: TGCAGCGTTGTCCCAGAGGTTGACACAGATACGCAGTATTTT. It specifies CSVVPEVDTDTQYF.

The chain combines TRBV27 with TRBJ2-7; perhaps TRBD1 as D (7 bases). The CDR3 totals 14 residues. The V gene's germline CDR1 is MNHEY and CDR2 SMNVEV (reference sequence). V was trimmed by 6 bases and J by 3 bases, leaving 15 bases between them. CDR3 nucleotide sequence: TGTGCCAGCAGGACACGACAGGGAGGCTACGAGCAGTACTTC. Amino acid sequence: CASRTRQGGYEQYF.

This clonotype was seen many times. The chain is built from TRBV27 and TRBJ2-3; possibly TRBD1 or TRBD2 for D (6 bases each). This CDR3 has 15 amino acids. Germline V lookup: CDR1 MNHEY, CDR2 SMNVEV (reference sequence). V lost 6 bases and J 0 bases, leaving 13 bases between the germline ends. CDR3 protein: CASRPGGGSTDTQYF. The CDR3 bases are TGTGCCAGCAGACCCGGAGGGGGGAGCACAGATACGCAGTATTTT.

The chain carries TRBV11-2 and TRBJ2-5; 7 bases align to TRBD2. Losses at the gene ends were 2 bases for V and 11 bases for J; bases not matched to a gene: 26. The CDR3 is 19 amino acids. Germline loops: CDR1 SGHAT, CDR2 FQNNGV. CDR3 protein: CASSLKFSGGLGYYNEQYF. CDR3 coding DNA: TGTGCCAGCAGCTTAAAATTCTCCGGCGGACTAGGGTACTACAATGAGCAGTACTTC.

Only one count was recorded for this clonotype. At one end the junction does not follow the germline gene, possibly because of a read error. This chain links TRBV5-5 with TRBJ2-2; no reliable D call. CDR1 and CDR2 (germline): SGHKS, YYEKEE (reference sequence). The CDR3 is 15 amino acids. CDR3 coding DNA: TGTGCCAGCAGCTTTAGTGAGGCGAACACCGCGGAGCTGTTTTTT. As protein: CASSFSEANTAELFF. Full variable domain (outside the CDR3, taken from reference TRBV5-5 and TRBJ2-2): DAGVTQSPTHLIKTRGQQVTLRCSPISGHKSVSWYQQVLGQGPQFIFQYYEKEERGRGNFPDRFSARQFPNYSSELNVNALLLGDSALYLCASSFSEANTAELFFGEGSRLTVL.

This clonotype has just a few counts. The chain recombines TRBV12-5 with TRBJ2-5; D perhaps matches TRBD1 (5 bases). TRBJ2-7 matches the DNA end more closely, so the J call is doubtful. The CDR3 length is 13 residues. Germline V gives CDR1 LGHNT, CDR2 FRNRAP. The CDR3 spells CASGQTEAYEQYF. Here the CDR3 DNA reads TGTGCTAGTGGACAGACAGAGGCCTACGAGCAGTACTTC.

This clonotype occurred a few times. The V and J genes are TRBV12-3 or TRBV12-4 and TRBJ2-5, with 7 bases lining up with TRBD2. The length of the CDR3 is 12 residues. V was pared by 8 bases and J by 3 bases, with 3 bases of the junction left unmatched. The DNA of the CDR3 is TGTGCCAGCGGTACTAGCGAAGAGACCCAGTACTTC. Its protein product is CASGTSEETQYF.

This clonotype turned up a few times. The chain has TRBV6-4 and TRBJ1-2; D is perhaps TRBD1 (5 bases). This CDR3 is 15 amino acids long. CDR1 and CDR2 from the germline V gene are MRHNA and SNTAGT. The ends were cut back, 6 bases at V and 2 bases at J, with 16 bases in the middle. The CDR3 region is CASSPGGISNYGYTF. Here the CDR3 DNA reads TGTGCCAGCAGCCCCGGGGGGATCTCCAACTATGGCTACACCTTC.

This clonotype was counted a few times. The gene calls are TRBV5-1 and TRBJ2-5, with D perhaps given as TRBD1 or TRBD2 (7 bases each). The J call is in doubt because the DNA end fits TRBJ2-7 better. Germline-derived CDR1 and CDR2 are SGHRS and YFSETQ. This CDR3 is 13 amino acids long. The CDR3 loop is CASTQGEGDEQYF. In nucleotides, the CDR3 is TGCGCCAGCACCCAGGGGGAGGGAGACGAGCAGTACTTC.

The rearrangement uses TRBV28 and TRBJ2-1; 8 nucleotides align to TRBD1. There are 16 residues in the CDR3. V shed 6 bases, J shed 7 bases, and the junction held 14 bases outside the gene matches. Germline CDR1 is MDHEN and CDR2 is SYDVKM. The CDR3: CASSSQGGQVRNEQFF. The DNA of the CDR3 is TGTGCCAGCAGCTCCCAAGGGGGACAGGTTAGAAATGAGCAGTTCTTC.

This clonotype was seen repeatedly, ten times or more. The chain carries TRBV20-1 and TRBJ2-7; D is unclear. With 0 bases removed from V and 7 bases from J, the gap between germline ends came to 16 bases. The CDR3 totals 14 residues. The germline gives CDR1 DFQATT, CDR2 SNEGSKA (reference sequence). The CDR3 sequence: CSAREDRFEVEQYF. The CDR3 coding sequence is TGCAGTGCTAGAGAGGATCGGTTCGAGGTGGAGCAGTACTTC.

This chain links TRBV3-1 with TRBJ1-1; 9 bases are shared with TRBD1. Germline V gives CDR1 LGHDT, CDR2 YNNKEL (reference sequence). The length of the CDR3 is 14 residues. V lost 3 bases, J lost 4 bases, and 3 bases stayed unmatched. CDR3 DNA sequence: TGTGCCAGCAGCCACTTGACAGGGGGCACTGAAGCTTTCTTT. As protein: CASSHLTGGTEAFF. Full variable domain (rest looked up from reference TRBV3-1 and TRBJ1-1): DTAVSQTPKYLVTQMGNDKSIKCEQNLGHDTMYWYKQDSKKFLKIMFSYNNKELIINETVPNRFSPKSPDKAHLNLHINSLELGDSAVYFCASSHLTGGTEAFFGQGTRLTVV.

The J gene is TRBJ2-3, the V gene TRBV7-2; tentatively, D is TRBD2 (6 bases). This CDR3 is built from 14 residues. V was shortened by 10 bases and J by 0 bases, with 14 bases between the two germline ends. Germline V lookup: CDR1 SGHTA, CDR2 FQGNSA. CDR3 nucleotide sequence: TGTGCCACCAGGCCGGGGGTTAGCACAGATACGCAGTATTTT. Its translation is CATRPGVSTDTQYF.

The chain links TRBV20-1 to TRBJ1-1; D gene ambiguous. Germline V gives CDR1 DFQATT, CDR2 SNEGSKA (reference sequence). V was pared by 1 base and J by 0 bases, with 0 bases between. CDR3 length: 11 residues. The DNA for the CDR3 is TGCAGTGCTAGAGTGAACACTGAAGCTTTCTTT. This codes for CSARVNTEAFF.